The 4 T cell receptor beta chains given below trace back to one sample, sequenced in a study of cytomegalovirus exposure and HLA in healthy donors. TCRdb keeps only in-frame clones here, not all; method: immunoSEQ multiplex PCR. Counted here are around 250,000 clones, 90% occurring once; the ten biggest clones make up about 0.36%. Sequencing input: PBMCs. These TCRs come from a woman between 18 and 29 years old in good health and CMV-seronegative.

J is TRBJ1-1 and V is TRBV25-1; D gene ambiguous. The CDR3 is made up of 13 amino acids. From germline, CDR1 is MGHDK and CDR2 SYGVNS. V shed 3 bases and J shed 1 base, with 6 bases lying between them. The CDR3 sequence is CASSDRRNTEAFF. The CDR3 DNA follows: TGTGCCAGCAGTGACAGGCGGAACACTGAAGCTTTCTTT.

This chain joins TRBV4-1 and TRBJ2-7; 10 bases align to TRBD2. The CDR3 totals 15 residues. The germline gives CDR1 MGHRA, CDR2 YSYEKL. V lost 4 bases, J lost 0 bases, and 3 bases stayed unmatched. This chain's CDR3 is CASSLSGGSSYEQYF. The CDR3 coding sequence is TGCGCCAGCAGCCTTAGCGGGGGGAGCTCCTACGAGCAGTACTTC.

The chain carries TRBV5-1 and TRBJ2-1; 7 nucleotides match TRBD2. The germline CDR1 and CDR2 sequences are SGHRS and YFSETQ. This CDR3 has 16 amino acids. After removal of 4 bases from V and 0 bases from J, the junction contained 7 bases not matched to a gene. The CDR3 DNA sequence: TGCGCCAGCAGCCCCGGGGACTACAGCTCCTACAATGAGCAGTTCTTC. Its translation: CASSPGDYSSYNEQFF.

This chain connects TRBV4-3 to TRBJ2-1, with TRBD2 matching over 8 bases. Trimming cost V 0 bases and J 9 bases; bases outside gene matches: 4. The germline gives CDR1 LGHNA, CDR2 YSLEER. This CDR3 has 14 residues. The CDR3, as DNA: TGCGCCAGCAGCCAAGACGGACTAGCCCCTGAGCAGTTCTTC. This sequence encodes CASSQDGLAPEQFF.